The 18 T cell receptor beta chains in this list originate from one sample, sequenced in a study of T cell changes during pregnancy in multiple sclerosis. Sequencing was performed with immunoSEQ multiplex PCR; in TCRdb, only in-frame clones are kept and a portion is missing. The repertoire holds 65,000 to 80,000 clones, with around nine tenths as singletons. Sequencing used CD4+ T cells from peripheral blood mononuclear cells, obtained before pregnancy. The receptors derive from a female donor with multiple sclerosis, enrolled in a pregnancy study.

The chain carries TRBV28 and TRBJ2-6; tentatively, D is TRBD1 (5 bases). The CDR3 is made up of 16 amino acids. Germline values: CDR1 MDHEN, CDR2 SYDVKM. V lost 10 bases and J 2 bases, leaving 18 bases between the germline ends. The CDR3 DNA reads as TGTGCCATAAAAGTCAGGGCATTAGCTGGGGCCAACGTCCTGACTTTC. It encodes CAIKVRALAGANVLTF.

The chain recombines TRBV30 with TRBJ1-4; no definite D call. Germline-derived CDR1 and CDR2 are GTSNPN and SVGIG (reference sequence). CDR3 size: 15 residues. V lost 1 base and J 0 bases, leaving 9 bases between the germline ends. The CDR3: CAWSERVATNEKLFF. The CDR3 DNA reads as TGTGCCTGGAGTGAGAGAGTTGCAACTAATGAAAAACTGTTTTTT.

CDR3 nucleotide sequence: TGTGCCTGGAGTTGGGAGGATCAGCCCCAGCATTTT. This gives the protein CAWSWEDQPQHF. J is TRBJ1-5 and V is TRBV30; D remains unclear. The CDR3 is 12 amino acids. Germline CDR1 is GTSNPN and CDR2 is SVGIG (reference sequence). V dropped 2 bases and J dropped 5 bases, with 7 bases sitting between them.

J is TRBJ1-2 and V is TRBV30; 9 nucleotides line up with TRBD1. J lost 8 bases, V lost 0 bases, and 10 bases had no gene match. The CDR3 covers 15 residues. The germline V gene has CDR1 GTSNPN and CDR2 SVGIG (reference sequence). This CDR3 is CAWSVPGQGGRGYTF. In DNA, the CDR3 is TGTGCCTGGAGTGTACCGGGACAGGGCGGGCGGGGCTACACCTTC. Looking up the rest from reference TRBV30 and TRBJ1-2 gives the full variable domain: SQTIHQWPATLVQPVGSPLSLECTVEGTSNPNLYWYRQAAGRGLQLLFYSVGIGQISSEVPQNLSASRPQDRQFILSSKKLLLSDSGFYLCAWSVPGQGGRGYTFGSGTRLTVV.

This chain connects TRBV5-1 to TRBJ2-1, with D possibly TRBD2 on 5 matching bases. The CDR3 sequence is 14 residues long. V lost 0 bases and J 7 bases, leaving 11 bases between the germline ends. Germline loops: CDR1 SGHRS, CDR2 YFSETQ. CDR3 DNA: TGCGCCAGCAGCTTGGTGGGCTGGAGGAATGAGCAGTTCTTC. It specifies CASSLVGWRNEQFF.

This clone was counted between two and nine times. The chain recombines TRBV11-3 with TRBJ2-1; D unresolved. Trimming removed 0 bases at V and 7 bases at J, with 7 bases between. The CDR3 length is 13 residues. Germline loops: CDR1 SGHNT, CDR2 YENEEA. DNA of the CDR3: TGTGCCAGCAGCTTAGATCGGTTTAATGAGCAGTTCTTC. Its translation: CASSLDRFNEQFF.

The chain combines TRBV7-8 with TRBJ2-2; maybe TRBD2 (6 bases). The CDR3 loop spans 14 amino acids. Per germline, CDR1 SGHVS and CDR2 FQNEAQ. The ends were cut back, 5 bases at V and 7 bases at J, with 14 bases in the middle. CDR3 DNA sequence: TGTGCCAGCAGCCTCGCCGGGGGTAACGGGGAGCTGTTTTTT. This translates into CASSLAGGNGELFF.

This chain links TRBV5-6 with TRBJ2-1, with TRBD2 as a possible D gene (6 bases). Germline V CDR1 and CDR2: SGHDT, YYEEEE. With 6 bases removed from V and 9 bases from J, the gap between germline ends came to 16 bases. This CDR3 comprises 13 residues. Here the CDR3 DNA reads TGTGCCAGCACGACTAGTAGGAGCAGTGAGCAGTTCTTC. Protein sequence: CASTTSRSSEQFF.

In this sample, this clone turned up once. The chain employs TRBV2 and TRBJ1-2; D is possibly TRBD1 (6 bases). In germline, CDR1 is SNHLY, CDR2 FYNNEI. Deletions cut 1 base from V and 8 bases from J, with 11 bases between. This CDR3 has 13 residues. The CDR3 spells CASSEEDRGGYTF. The DNA for the CDR3 is TGTGCCAGCAGTGAAGAGGACAGAGGAGGCTACACCTTC.

Here the CDR3 reads CASSYRVRETQYF. In DNA form, the CDR3 reads TGTGCCAGCAGCTACAGGGTCCGAGAGACCCAGTACTTC. The J gene is TRBJ2-5, the V gene TRBV11-1; D is possibly TRBD1 (6 bases). The V gene's germline CDR1 is SGHAT and CDR2 FQDESV (reference sequence). Deletions cut 4 bases from V and 4 bases from J, with 10 bases between. CDR3 length: 13 residues.

The V and J genes are TRBV30 and TRBJ1-3; 7 nucleotides agree with TRBD1. The CDR3 runs to 13 residues. In germline, CDR1 is GTSNPN, CDR2 SVGIG (reference sequence). V lost 3 bases to trimming and J lost 4 bases; unmatched junction nucleotides: 3. The CDR3 reads CAWSSGGGNTIYF. The DNA of the CDR3 is TGTGCCTGGAGCTCAGGGGGGGGAAACACCATATATTTT.

The chain carries TRBV5-3 and TRBJ2-3; 11 nucleotides line up with TRBD2. TRBV5-3 is annotated as an ORF whose role is uncertain. Trimming removed 3 bases from V and 2 bases from J; junction bases left unmatched: 5. The length of the CDR3 is 16 residues. The CDR3 region is CARSYLSGRATDTQYF. The CDR3 region has the DNA TGTGCCAGAAGCTACCTTAGCGGGAGGGCCACAGATACGCAGTATTTT.

The rearrangement links TRBV5-6 to TRBJ1-6; 7 bases align to TRBD1. Per germline, CDR1 SGHDT and CDR2 YYEEEE. The CDR3 spans 15 residues. J gave up 14 bases and V 4 bases, and 15 bases lay outside the gene matches. The CDR3 DNA reads as TGTGCCAGCAGCCGACGTGAGGGGGCTTGGTACGCCCTCCACTTT. Translation gives CASSRREGAWYALHF.

V and J are TRBV28 and TRBJ1-1; no definite D call. V was shortened by 2 bases and J by 1 base, with 8 bases between the two germline ends. There are 14 residues in the CDR3. The germline V gene encodes CDR1 MDHEN and CDR2 SYDVKM. This CDR3 is CASSLGVTNTEAFF. CDR3 DNA: TGTGCCAGCAGTTTAGGAGTGACGAACACTGAAGCTTTCTTT.

The chain carries TRBV5-4 and TRBJ1-1, with 12 bases aligning to TRBD1. The CDR3 extends over 16 amino acids. Germline-derived CDR1 and CDR2 are SGHNT and YYREEE (reference sequence). Trimming removed 0 bases from V and 5 bases from J; junction bases left unmatched: 5. CDR3 amino acids: CASSLGGDRGLTEAFF. DNA for the CDR3: TGTGCCAGCAGCTTGGGGGGGGACAGGGGGCTTACTGAAGCTTTCTTT. Drawing the rest from reference TRBV5-4 and TRBJ1-1, the complete variable domain is ETGVTQSPTHLIKTRGQQVTLRCSSQSGHNTVSWYQQALGQGPQFIFQYYREEENGRGNFPPRFSGLQFPNYSSELNVNALELDDSALYLCASSLGGDRGLTEAFFGQGTRLTVV.

The rearrangement links TRBV18 to TRBJ1-3, with a weak D call TRBD1 (5 bases). The germline V gene encodes CDR1 KGHSH and CDR2 LQKENI. V gave up 3 bases and J gave up 0 bases, with 12 bases separating them. The CDR3 contains 16 residues. CDR3 sequence reads: CASSPSQGSSGNTIYF. The DNA of the CDR3 is TGTGCCAGCTCACCGAGTCAGGGCTCCTCTGGAAACACCATATATTTT.

J is TRBJ1-1 and V is TRBV5-5, with 7 nucleotides matching TRBD1. CDR1 SGHKS and CDR2 YYEKEE come from the germline V gene (reference sequence). J was trimmed by 11 bases and V by 0 bases; bases with no gene match: 13. The CDR3 has 15 amino acids. The CDR3 region is CASSLGGDSSRRAFF. The CDR3 region has the DNA TGTGCCAGCAGCTTGGGGGGGGACAGCTCACGAAGGGCTTTCTTT.

The genes are TRBV6-1 and TRBJ1-1; TRBD1 is a possible D gene (6 bases). Between the trimmed V and J ends, which lost 9 bases and 1 base, there was a span of 12 bases. This CDR3 is built from 13 residues. Looked up from germline, CDR1 is MNHNS and CDR2 is SASEGT. In DNA, the CDR3 is TGTGCCAGTCAGGGGATAAGGAACACTGAAGCTTTCTTT. This gives the protein CASQGIRNTEAFF.